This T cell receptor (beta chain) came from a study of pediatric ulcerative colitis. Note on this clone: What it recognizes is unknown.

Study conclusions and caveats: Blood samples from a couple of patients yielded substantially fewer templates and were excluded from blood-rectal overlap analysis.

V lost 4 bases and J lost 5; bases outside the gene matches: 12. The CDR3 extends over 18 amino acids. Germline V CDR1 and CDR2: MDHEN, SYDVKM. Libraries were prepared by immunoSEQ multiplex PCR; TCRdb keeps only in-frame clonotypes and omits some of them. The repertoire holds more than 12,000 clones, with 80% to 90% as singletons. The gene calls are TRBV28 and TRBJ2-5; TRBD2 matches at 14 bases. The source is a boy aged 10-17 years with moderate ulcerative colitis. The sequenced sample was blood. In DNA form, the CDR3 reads TGTGCCAGCAGTTCCGGGACTAGCGGGAGAAGGAGCCGGGAGACCCAGTACTTC. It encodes CASSSGTSGRRSRETQYF.